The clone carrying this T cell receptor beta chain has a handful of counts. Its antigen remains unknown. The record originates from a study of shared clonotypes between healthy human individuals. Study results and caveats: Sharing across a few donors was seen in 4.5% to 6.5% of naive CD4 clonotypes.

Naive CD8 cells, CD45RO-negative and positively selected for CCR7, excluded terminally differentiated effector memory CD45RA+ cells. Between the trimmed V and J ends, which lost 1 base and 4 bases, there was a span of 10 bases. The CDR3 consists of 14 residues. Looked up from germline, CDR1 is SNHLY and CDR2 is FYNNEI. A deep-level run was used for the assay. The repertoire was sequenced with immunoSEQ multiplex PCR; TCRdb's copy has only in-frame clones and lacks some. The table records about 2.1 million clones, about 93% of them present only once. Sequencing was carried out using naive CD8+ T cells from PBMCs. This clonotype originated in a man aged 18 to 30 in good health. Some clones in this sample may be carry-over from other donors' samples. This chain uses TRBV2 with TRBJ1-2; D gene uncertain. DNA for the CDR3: TGTGCCAGCAGTGAAGATCTCTCTGGCTATGGCTACACCTTC. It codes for CASSEDLSGYGYTF.